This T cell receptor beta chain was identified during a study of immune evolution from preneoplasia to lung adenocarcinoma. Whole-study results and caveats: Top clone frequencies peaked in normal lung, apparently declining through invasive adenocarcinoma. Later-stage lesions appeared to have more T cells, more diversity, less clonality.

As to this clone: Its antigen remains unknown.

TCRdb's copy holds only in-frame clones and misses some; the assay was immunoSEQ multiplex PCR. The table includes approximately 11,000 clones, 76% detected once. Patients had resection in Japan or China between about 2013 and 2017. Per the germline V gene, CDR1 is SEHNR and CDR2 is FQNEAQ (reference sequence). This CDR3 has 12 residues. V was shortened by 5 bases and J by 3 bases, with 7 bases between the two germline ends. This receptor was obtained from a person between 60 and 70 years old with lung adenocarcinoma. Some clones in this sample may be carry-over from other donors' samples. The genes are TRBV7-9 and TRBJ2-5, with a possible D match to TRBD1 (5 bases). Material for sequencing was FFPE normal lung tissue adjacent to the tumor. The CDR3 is CASSQDKETQYF. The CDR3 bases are TGTGCCAGCAGCCAGGACAAAGAGACCCAGTACTTC.